This TCR beta chain was sequenced in a study of OX40 agonist ivuxolimab in advanced cancers. Study in general: Each patient was given ivuxolimab into a vein every 2 weeks, at 0.01 to 10 mg/kg. The dose-escalation cohort was roughly 84% male, with a mean age of around 60 years, ranging about 23 to 80. Antecedent anti-PD-1, anti-PD-L1 or anti-CTLA-4 therapy was permissible, with under 50% having received some. Overall study findings and caveats: The antigen specificity of the peripheral T cells (those that were expanded) was not determined.

CDR1 is GTSNPN, CDR2 SVGIG, per germline (reference sequence). The CDR3 length is 15 residues. The junction had 7 bases not matched to a gene; V was cut back by 3 bases and J by 2 bases. Remarks on this clone: Its antigen is not identified.

Profiled with immunoSEQ multiplex PCR; TCRdb holds only in-frame clones, not every one. Of roughly 120,000 clones listed, about nine tenths are singletons. The sample here was CD4+ or CD8+ T cells sorted from blood, taken in a trial of the OX40 agonist ivuxolimab. The V and J genes are TRBV30 and TRBJ1-3; 7 nucleotides align to TRBD1. This clonotype was sampled from an adult with an advanced solid tumor such as melanoma, head and neck, liver or kidney cancer. The CDR3 reads CAWSYNRGTGNTIYF. CDR3 DNA: TGTGCCTGGAGCTACAACAGGGGAACTGGAAACACCATATATTTT.